This T cell receptor (beta chain) came from a study of identifying expanded T cells in peripheral blood. Clones were read by immunoSEQ multiplex PCR, and TCRdb kept only the in-frame ones, dropping some. The sample consists of some 90,000 clones, 75% to 90% of them appearing once. Study-wide results and caveats: Roughly two-week clone count variance significantly increased as total template count grew.

A remark on this clone: The antigen remains undetermined.

Healthy donors had no documented immune events, such as infections, while sampled. The CDR3 is made up of 13 amino acids. Germline values: CDR1 SEHNR, CDR2 FQNEAQ (reference sequence). Between the trimmed V and J ends, which lost 5 bases and 5 bases, there was a span of 12 bases. The sample comprised blood. The receptor comes from a person between 18 and 75 years old in good health. This chain links TRBV7-9 with TRBJ1-2, with D unresolved. CDR3 DNA: TGTGCCAGCAGCCCCGAGCGTGGGTATGGCTACACCTTC. It is translated as CASSPERGYGYTF.